This T cell receptor (beta chain) was captured in a study of T cell clones after liver transplantation. Assay: immunoSEQ multiplex PCR; the TCRdb copy retains only in-frame clones and omits some. The sample has 15,000 to 20,000 clones, 75% to 85% seen once; the top ten hold around 40%. The CDR3 spans 15 residues. The V gene's germline CDR1 is SGHVS and CDR2 FNYEAQ. V lost 5 bases and J lost 4; bases outside the gene matches: 11. Sequenced here: CD8+ T cells from blood, sampled around 50 months after liver transplant. This chain uses TRBV7-6 with TRBJ2-7, with 7 bases matching TRBD1. This TCR came from a human patient who received a liver transplant. Some T cells may arise from the graft donor. This chain's CDR3 is CASSEETGIVYEQYF. For the CDR3, the DNA is TGTGCCAGCAGCGAGGAGACAGGGATAGTTTACGAGCAGTACTTC.